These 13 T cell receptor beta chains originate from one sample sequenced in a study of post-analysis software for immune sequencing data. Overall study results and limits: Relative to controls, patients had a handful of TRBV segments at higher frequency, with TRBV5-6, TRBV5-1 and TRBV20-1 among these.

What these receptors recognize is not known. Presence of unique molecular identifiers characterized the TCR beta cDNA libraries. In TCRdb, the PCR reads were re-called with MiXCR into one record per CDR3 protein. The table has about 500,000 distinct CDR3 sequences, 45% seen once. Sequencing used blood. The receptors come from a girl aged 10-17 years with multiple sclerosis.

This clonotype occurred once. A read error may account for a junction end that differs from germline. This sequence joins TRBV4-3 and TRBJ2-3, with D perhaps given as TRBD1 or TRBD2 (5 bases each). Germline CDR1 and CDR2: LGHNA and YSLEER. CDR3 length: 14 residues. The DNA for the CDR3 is TGCGCAAGCAGCCGGGGCGGAAACACAGATACGCAGTATTTT. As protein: CASSRGGNTDTQYF.

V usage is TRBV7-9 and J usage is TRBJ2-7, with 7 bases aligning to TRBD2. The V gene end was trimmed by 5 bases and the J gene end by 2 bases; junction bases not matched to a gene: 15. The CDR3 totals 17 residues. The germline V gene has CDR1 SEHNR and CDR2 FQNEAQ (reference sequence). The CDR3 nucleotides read TGTGCCAGCAGCATGCCCCCGGAGGGAGGGTCTCCCTACGAGCAGTACTTC. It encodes CASSMPPEGGSPYEQYF.

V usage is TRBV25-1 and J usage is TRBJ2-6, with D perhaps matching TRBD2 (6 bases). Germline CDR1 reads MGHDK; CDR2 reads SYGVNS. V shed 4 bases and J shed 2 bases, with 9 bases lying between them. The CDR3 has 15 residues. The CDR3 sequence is CASSAGEPGANVLTF. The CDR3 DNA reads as TGTGCCAGCAGTGCGGGGGAGCCTGGGGCCAACGTCCTGACTTTC.

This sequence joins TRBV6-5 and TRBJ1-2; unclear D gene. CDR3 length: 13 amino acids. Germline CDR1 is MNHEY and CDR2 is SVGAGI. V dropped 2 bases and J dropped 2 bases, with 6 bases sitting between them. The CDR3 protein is CASSYDKNYGYTF. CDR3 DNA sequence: TGTGCCAGCAGTTACGACAAGAACTATGGCTACACCTTC.

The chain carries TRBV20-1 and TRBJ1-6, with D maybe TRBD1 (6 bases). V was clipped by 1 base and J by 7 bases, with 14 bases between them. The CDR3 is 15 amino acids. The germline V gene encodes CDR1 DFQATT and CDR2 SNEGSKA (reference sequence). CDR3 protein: CSARGDGTLNSPLHF. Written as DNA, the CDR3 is TGCAGTGCTAGAGGGGACGGGACATTAAATTCACCCCTCCACTTT.

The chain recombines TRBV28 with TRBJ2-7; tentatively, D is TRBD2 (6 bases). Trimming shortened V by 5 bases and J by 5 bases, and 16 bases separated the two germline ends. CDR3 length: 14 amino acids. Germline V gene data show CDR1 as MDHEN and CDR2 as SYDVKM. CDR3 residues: CASSPPAGPNEQYF. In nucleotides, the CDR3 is TGTGCCAGCAGTCCCCCGGCGGGGCCAAACGAGCAGTACTTC. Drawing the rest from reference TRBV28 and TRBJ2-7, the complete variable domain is DVKVTQSSRYLVKRTGEKVFLECVQDMDHENMFWYRQDPGLGLRLIYFSYDVKMKEKGDIPEGYSVSREKKERFSLILESASTNQTSMYLCASSPPAGPNEQYFGPGTRLTVT.

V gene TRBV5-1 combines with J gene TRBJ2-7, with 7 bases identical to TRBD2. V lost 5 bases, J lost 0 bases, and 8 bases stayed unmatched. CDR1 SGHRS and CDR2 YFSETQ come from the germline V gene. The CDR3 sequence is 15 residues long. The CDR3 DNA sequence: TGCGCCAGCAGTTCTCTAGCGGAAAGCTCCTACGAGCAGTACTTC. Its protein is CASSSLAESSYEQYF.

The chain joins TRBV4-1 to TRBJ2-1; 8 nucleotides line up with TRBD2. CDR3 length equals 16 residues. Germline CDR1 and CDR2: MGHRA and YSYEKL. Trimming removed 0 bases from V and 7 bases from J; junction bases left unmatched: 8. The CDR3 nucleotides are TGCGCCAGCAGCCAAGAACTCGGGGGGGTACTAAATGAGCAGTTCTTC. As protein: CASSQELGGVLNEQFF.

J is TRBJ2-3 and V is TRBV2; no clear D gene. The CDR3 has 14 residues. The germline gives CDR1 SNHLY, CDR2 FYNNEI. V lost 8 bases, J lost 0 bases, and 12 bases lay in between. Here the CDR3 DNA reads TGTGCCAGCGGTCTTGGAGCTAGCACAGATACGCAGTATTTT. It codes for CASGLGASTDTQYF.

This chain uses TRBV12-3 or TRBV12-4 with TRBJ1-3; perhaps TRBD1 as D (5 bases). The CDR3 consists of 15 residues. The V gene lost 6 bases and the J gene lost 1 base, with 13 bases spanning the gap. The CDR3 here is CASSSGGVSGNTIYF. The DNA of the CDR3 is TGTGCCAGCAGCAGTGGGGGGGTTTCTGGAAACACCATATATTTT.

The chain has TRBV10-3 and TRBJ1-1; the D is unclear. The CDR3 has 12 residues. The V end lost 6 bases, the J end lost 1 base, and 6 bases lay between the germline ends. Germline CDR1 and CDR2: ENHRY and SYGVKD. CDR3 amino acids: CAISPGNTEAFF. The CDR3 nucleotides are TGTGCCATCAGCCCCGGGAACACTGAAGCTTTCTTT.

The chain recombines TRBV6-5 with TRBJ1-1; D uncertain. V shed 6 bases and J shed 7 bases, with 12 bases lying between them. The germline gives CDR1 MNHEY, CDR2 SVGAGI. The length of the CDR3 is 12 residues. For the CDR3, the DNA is TGTGCCAGCAGCGGCGACTTAGGTGAAGCTTTCTTT. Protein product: CASSGDLGEAFF.

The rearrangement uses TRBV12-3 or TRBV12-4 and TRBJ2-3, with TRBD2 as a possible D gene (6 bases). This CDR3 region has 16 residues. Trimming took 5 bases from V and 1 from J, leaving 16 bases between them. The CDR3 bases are TGTGCCAGCAGTCCGGGACTTTCGTCGGGCACAGATACGCAGTATTTT. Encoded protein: CASSPGLSSGTDTQYF.